The source of this T cell receptor beta chain is a study of blood T cell repertoires in COVID-19. Across the whole study: Samples taken during acute and convalescent COVID-19 were collected in the United States, Italy and Spain. Sample material is recorded as cDNA or gDNA derived from T cells, B-cell-depleted T cells, or PBMCs.

This CDR3 is 12 amino acids long. Trimming took 2 bases from V and 7 from J, leaving 5 bases between them. Germline V gives CDR1 MNHNY, CDR2 SVGAGI (reference sequence). Original methodology: Amplification from reference gene primers served as the basis for estimated nucleated cell counts. This table comes from immunoSEQ multiplex PCR, and its TCRdb copy is limited to in-frame clones, with some not included. Clone size and V and J calls were adopted from that table, with D and trimming inferred from the DNA. Of 350,000 to 450,000 clones listed, 89% are singletons. Assignment of participants to cohorts was predicated upon participant-reported clinical history.

The V and J genes are TRBV6-6 and TRBJ2-2, with unresolved D. The sequencing input was PBMCs or T cells enriched from blood (not recorded which). This receptor was obtained from a woman aged 30 to 39 who had recovered from COVID-19. The DNA for the CDR3 is TGTGCCAGCAGTTACACGGGCGGGGAGCTGTTTTTT. This sequence encodes CASSYTGGELFF.